A selection of T cell receptor beta chains follows, all from one sample in a study of T cells in Graves' hyperthyroidism and ophthalmopathy. TCRdb processed the multiplex PCR reads anew with MiXCR; each CDR3 protein has one entry. Found here are about 200,000 distinct CDR3 sequences, around 19% of them singletons; the top ten hold around two fifths. Sequencing was performed on blood. The source of these receptors is a man between 40 and 49 years old with Graves' hyperthyroidism. Each CDR3 is given with its conserved first and last residue. The D gene is left open where the match is weak. Only part of the rows carry a size: once, few, many, or a class if the clone is expanded.

many	TRBV7-9	TRBD2	TRBJ2-7	TGTGCCAGCAGCTCGGCGGGGGACGGGACCTACGAGCAGTACTTC	CASSSAGDGTYEQYF
NA	TRBV5-1	TRBD1	TRBJ2-6	TGCGCCAGCACCCGGGACAGGACTGGGGCCAACGTCCTGACTTTC	CASTRDRTGANVLTF
many	TRBV12-3/TRBV12-4	NA	TRBJ2-3	TGTGCCAGCAGATCCCGGGGGACAGATACGCAGTATTTT	CASRSRGTDTQYF
NA	TRBV11-3	NA	TRBJ2-2	TGTGCCAGCACCCACCGGGGGAAAGGCACCGGGGAGCTGTTTTTT	CASTHRGKGTGELFF
NA	TRBV18	TRBD2	TRBJ2-7	TGTGCCAGCTCACCATTCCAAGCGGGATTTACCTACGAGCAGTACTTC	CASSPFQAGFTYEQYF
many	TRBV30	NA	TRBJ2-7	TGTGCCTGGAGTGTCTATGACACGGGCTCCTACGAGCAGTACTTC	CAWSVYDTGSYEQYF
many	TRBV7-2	NA	TRBJ1-5	TGTGCCAGCAGCTCGCTGGGGGGAATCAGCAATCAGCCCCAGCATTTT	CASSSLGGISNQPQHF
many	TRBV19	NA	TRBJ1-1	TGTGCCAGTAGTACTACCGGAGGGGCTTTCTTT	CASSTTGGAFF
NA	TRBV20-1	NA	TRBJ1-1	TGCAGTGCTAGCTTGGACGCCAGGAACACTGAAGCTTTCTTT	CSASLDARNTEAFF
NA	TRBV7-3	NA	TRBJ2-1	TGTGCCAGCAATATCAGAGCGAATTGGGAGGAGCAGTTCTTC	CASNIRANWEEQFF
few	TRBV6-1	NA	TRBJ1-5	TGTGCCAGCAGTTATTCCGGGACACGGGATCAGCCCCAGCATTTT	CASSYSGTRDQPQHF
many	TRBV20-1	NA	TRBJ2-3	TGCAGTGCTAGTTCGATTACCCGGATCACAGATACGCAGTATTTT	CSASSITRITDTQYF
many	TRBV27	NA	TRBJ1-5	TGTGCCAGCAGTTTAATCTCCGGGGCTAGCAATCAGCCCCAGCATTTT	CASSLISGASNQPQHF
NA	TRBV6-2/TRBV6-3	TRBD2	TRBJ2-2	TGTGCCAGCAGTTATCCGGGAGGAGCAGAGGGCACCGGGGAGCTGTTTTTT	CASSYPGGAEGTGELFF
many	TRBV5-6	NA	TRBJ2-4	TGTGCCAGCAGCTTGGTCCACCTAGCCAAAAACATTCAGTACTTC	CASSLVHLAKNIQYF
NA	TRBV2	NA	TRBJ1-3	TGTGCCAGCAGTGAAGAGGCAGGGCAAGGAAACGCCATATATTTT	CASSEEAGQGNAIYF
many	TRBV30	NA	TRBJ2-7	TGTGCCTGGAGGTTAGCGAATTACGAGCAGTACTTC	CAWRLANYEQYF
many	TRBV10-3	TRBD1	TRBJ2-3	TGTGCCGCCTGGGCAGGGGGTACAGATACGCAGTATTTT	CAAWAGGTDTQYF
few	TRBV4-2	NA	TRBJ1-5	TGTGCCAGCAGCCCCCGGGCAGGCGATCAGCCCCAGCATTTT	CASSPRAGDQPQHF
NA	TRBV2	TRBD2	TRBJ2-7	TGTGCCAGCAGTCGACTAGCGGGGGGGTCCTATCAGTACGAGCAGTACTTC	CASSRLAGGSYQYEQYF
many	TRBV12-3/TRBV12-4	TRBD1	TRBJ2-7	TGTGCCAGCAGTGTGACAGGGGGCCCCTACGAGCAGTACTTC	CASSVTGGPYEQYF
NA	TRBV19	TRBD1	TRBJ1-2	TGTGCCAGTAGCGCAAATACAGGGGGCGCTGTCTATGGCTACACCTTC	CASSANTGGAVYGYTF
many	TRBV5-1	TRBD1	TRBJ1-1	TGCGCCAGCAGCGGAAGACAGGGGCGGAACACTGAAGCTTTCTTT	CASSGRQGRNTEAFF
many	TRBV28	NA	TRBJ1-3	TGTGCCAGCAGCTTGACAGCTGGAAACACCATATATTTT	CASSLTAGNTIYF
NA	TRBV7-2	NA	TRBJ1-2	TGTGCCAGCAGCTTGGGGGGACGGTATGGCTACACCTTC	CASSLGGRYGYTF
many	TRBV18	TRBD2	TRBJ2-1	TGTGCCAGCTCAAGTCATAGCGGGGGGGCAAGTGAGCAGTTCTTC	CASSSHSGGASEQFF
many	TRBV11-2	NA	TRBJ2-7	TGTGCCAGCAGCTTCGGTCGAGGCGAGCAGTACTTC	CASSFGRGEQYF